This TCR beta chain was recorded in a study of neurological immune-mediated disorders. From germline, CDR1 is SGHTA and CDR2 FQGNSA. This CDR3 has 11 residues. Trimming cost V 4 bases and J 4 bases, with 4 bases left between them. One entry per CDR3 protein, called by TCRdb with MiXCR from the 5' RACE reads. The top ten clones hold less than 3.5% of a sample with some 60,000 distinct CDR3 sequences, 4% to 6% of them seen once. The table lists this clonotype with many counts. The rearrangement links TRBV7-2 to TRBJ1-2; D gene unclear. Sequenced: PBMCs. The sequence derives from a woman aged 45-60 years with multiple sclerosis. CDR3 in DNA: TGTGCCAGCAGCTCAGGCTATGGCTACACCTTC. Its protein product is CASSSGYGYTF.